A selection of T cell receptor beta chains follows, all from one sample in a study of shared clonotypes between healthy human individuals. TCRdb keeps only in-frame clones here, not all; method: immunoSEQ multiplex PCR. In the table there are roughly 1,800,000 clones, just under 95% of which are singletons. The sample comprised naive CD8+ T cells sorted from blood. The source of these receptors is a man aged 18 to 35 in good health. The CDR3 runs from the conserved cysteine through the conserved F or W. D genes are given only for firm matches. Size values are once, few and many counts, or a class for expanded clones, and some rows have none.

d_call: TRBD2; clone_size: .; j_call: TRBJ2-2; v_call: TRBV2; cdr3_aa: CASSEAPSGGLGGELFF; cdr3_nt: TGTGCCAGCAGTGAAGCCCCTAGCGGGGGGTTGGGCGGGGAGCTGTTTTTT
d_call: .; clone_size: .; j_call: TRBJ2-3; v_call: TRBV11-3; cdr3_aa: CASSSLGADTDTQYF; cdr3_nt: TGTGCCAGCAGCTCCCTCGGCGCGGATACAGATACGCAGTATTTT
d_call: .; clone_size: .; j_call: TRBJ1-6; v_call: TRBV7-9; cdr3_aa: CASSLERGMNSPLHF; cdr3_nt: TGTGCCAGCAGCTTAGAACGGGGAATGAATTCACCCCTCCACTTT
d_call: .; clone_size: .; j_call: TRBJ2-7; v_call: TRBV9; cdr3_aa: CASSPGGGEQYF; cdr3_nt: TGTGCCAGCAGCCCCGGAGGGGGCGAGCAGTACTTC
d_call: TRBD2; clone_size: .; j_call: TRBJ2-7; v_call: TRBV2; cdr3_aa: CASERLAGVWKTYEQYF; cdr3_nt: TGTGCCAGCGAAAGACTAGCGGGAGTTTGGAAGACCTACGAGCAGTACTTC
d_call: .; clone_size: .; j_call: TRBJ2-1; v_call: TRBV7-6; cdr3_aa: CASSNHQNNEQFF; cdr3_nt: TGTGCCAGCAGCAACCACCAAAACAATGAGCAGTTCTTC
d_call: .; clone_size: .; j_call: TRBJ2-3; v_call: TRBV2; cdr3_aa: CASKRTDSTDTQYF; cdr3_nt: TGTGCCAGCAAACGGACTGATAGCACAGATACGCAGTATTTT
d_call: .; clone_size: once; j_call: TRBJ1-4; v_call: TRBV5-1; cdr3_aa: CASSLAPSTAYNEKLFF; cdr3_nt: TGCGCCAGCAGCTTGGCTCCTTCGACAGCGTACAATGAAAAACTGTTTTTT
d_call: TRBD2; clone_size: .; j_call: TRBJ2-5; v_call: TRBV7-9; cdr3_aa: CASSDGTSGGRETQYF; cdr3_nt: TGTGCCAGCAGCGACGGGACTAGCGGGGGGAGGGAGACCCAGTACTTC
d_call: .; clone_size: .; j_call: TRBJ1-5; v_call: TRBV19; cdr3_aa: CASSIDLEDQPQHF; cdr3_nt: TGTGCCAGTAGTATAGACTTGGAGGATCAGCCCCAGCATTTT
d_call: .; clone_size: .; j_call: TRBJ1-1; v_call: TRBV7-8; cdr3_aa: CASSLFGTDGKAFF; cdr3_nt: TGTGCCAGCAGCTTATTTGGGACGGACGGGAAAGCTTTCTTT
d_call: .; clone_size: .; j_call: TRBJ2-6; v_call: TRBV19; cdr3_aa: CASTLISGANVLTF; cdr3_nt: TGTGCCAGTACCCTGATCTCTGGGGCCAACGTCCTGACTTTC
d_call: TRBD1; clone_size: .; j_call: TRBJ2-7; v_call: TRBV6-5; cdr3_aa: CASSLGQTYEQYF; cdr3_nt: TGTGCCAGCAGTTTGGGACAGACCTACGAGCAGTACTTC
d_call: .; clone_size: .; j_call: TRBJ2-2; v_call: TRBV28; cdr3_aa: CASSLGRIPNTGELFF; cdr3_nt: TGTGCCAGCAGTTTAGGGAGAATCCCGAACACCGGGGAGCTGTTTTTT
d_call: TRBD2; clone_size: .; j_call: TRBJ2-7; v_call: TRBV4-3; cdr3_aa: CASSPTSGNYEQYF; cdr3_nt: TGCGCCAGCAGCCCGACTAGCGGGAACTACGAGCAGTACTTC
d_call: .; clone_size: .; j_call: TRBJ1-1; v_call: TRBV7-9; cdr3_aa: CASSAADRANTEAFF; cdr3_nt: TGTGCCAGCAGCGCGGCGGACAGAGCGAACACTGAAGCTTTCTTT
d_call: .; clone_size: .; j_call: TRBJ2-5; v_call: TRBV7-8; cdr3_aa: CASSLGLGETQYF; cdr3_nt: TGTGCCAGCAGCTTAGGTCTCGGTGAGACCCAGTACTTC